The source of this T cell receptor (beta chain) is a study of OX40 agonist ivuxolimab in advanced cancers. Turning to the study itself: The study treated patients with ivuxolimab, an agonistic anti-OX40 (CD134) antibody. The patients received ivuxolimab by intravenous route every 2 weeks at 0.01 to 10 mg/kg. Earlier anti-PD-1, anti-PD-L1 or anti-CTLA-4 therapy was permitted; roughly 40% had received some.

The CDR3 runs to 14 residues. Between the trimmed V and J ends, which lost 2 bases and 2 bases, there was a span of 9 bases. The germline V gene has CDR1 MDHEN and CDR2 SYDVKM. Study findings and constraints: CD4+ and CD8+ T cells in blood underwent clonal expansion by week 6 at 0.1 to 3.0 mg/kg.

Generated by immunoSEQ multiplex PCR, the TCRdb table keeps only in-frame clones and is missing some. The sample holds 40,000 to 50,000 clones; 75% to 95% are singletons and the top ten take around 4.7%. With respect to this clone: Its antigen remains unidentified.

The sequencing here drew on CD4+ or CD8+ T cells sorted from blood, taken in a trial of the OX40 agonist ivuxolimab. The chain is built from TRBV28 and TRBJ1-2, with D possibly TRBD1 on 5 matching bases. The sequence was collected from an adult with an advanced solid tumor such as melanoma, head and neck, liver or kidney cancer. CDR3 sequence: CASSLRGSNYGYTF. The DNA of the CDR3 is TGTGCCAGCAGTTTAAGGGGCAGCAACTATGGCTACACCTTC.